This T cell receptor (beta chain) was recovered during a study of T cell responses to AZD1222 COVID-19 vaccine. This clone was counted once. This CDR3 is built from 15 residues. Trimming stripped 3 bases from V and 1 base from J, with 11 bases between. The germline V gene encodes CDR1 MDHEN and CDR2 SYDVKM. The method was immunoSEQ multiplex PCR; TCRdb's version includes in-frame clones alone and lacks a portion of them. The data show 90,000 to 150,000 clones, about 92% seen once. V usage is TRBV28 and J usage is TRBJ2-3, with D possibly called TRBD1 or TRBD2 (5 bases each). The receptor was isolated from an adult who received the AZD1222 COVID-19 vaccine. The sample here was peripheral blood, taken 28 days after the second AZD1222 dose. Written as DNA, the CDR3 is TGTGCCAGCAGTTTGGTTCAGGGAGGCACAGATACGCAGTATTTT. Encoded protein: CASSLVQGGTDTQYF.